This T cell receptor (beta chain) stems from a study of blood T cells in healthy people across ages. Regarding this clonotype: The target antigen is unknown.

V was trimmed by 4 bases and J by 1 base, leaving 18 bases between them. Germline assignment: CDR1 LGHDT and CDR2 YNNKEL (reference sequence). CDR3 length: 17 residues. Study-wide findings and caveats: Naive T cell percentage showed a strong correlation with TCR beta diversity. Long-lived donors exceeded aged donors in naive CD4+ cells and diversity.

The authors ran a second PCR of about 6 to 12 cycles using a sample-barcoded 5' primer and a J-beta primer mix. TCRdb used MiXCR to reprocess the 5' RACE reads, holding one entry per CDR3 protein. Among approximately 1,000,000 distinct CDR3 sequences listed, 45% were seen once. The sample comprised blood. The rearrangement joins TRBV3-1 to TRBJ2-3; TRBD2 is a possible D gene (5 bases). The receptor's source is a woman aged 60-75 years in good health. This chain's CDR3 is CASSPALALFGTDTQYF. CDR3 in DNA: TGTGCCAGCAGCCCCGCCTTAGCGTTATTCGGCACAGATACGCAGTATTTT.